The entry that follows covers one T cell receptor (beta chain) sequence. Libraries were prepared by immunoSEQ multiplex PCR; TCRdb keeps only in-frame clonotypes and omits some of them. The sample lists approximately 58,000 clones, roughly 86% occurring once. The data originate from a study of control samples from healthy donors and cancer patients. Germline V gene data show CDR1 as GTSNPN and CDR2 as SVGIG (reference sequence). The CDR3 length is 11 residues. Trimming took 4 bases from V and 5 from J, leaving 8 bases between them. The sequenced material came from PBMCs. J is TRBJ1-1 and V is TRBV30; no clear D. This clonotype originated in a woman aged 55 to 70 with lung cancer. In DNA, the CDR3 is TGTGCCTGGAATCGGGAGACTGAAGCTTTCTTT. This translates into CAWNRETEAFF.